This T cell receptor beta chain was sequenced in a study of cytomegalovirus exposure and HLA in healthy donors. Study-level points and caveats: A later analysis linked 15,000 to 20,000 TCR beta sequences to HLA alleles at 0.05 false discovery rate. The authors enumerated some 160 TCR beta chains as linked to cytomegalovirus.

As concerns this clone: What it recognizes is unknown.

The PCR contained 60 Vbeta and 13 Jbeta primers. Clones were sequenced by immunoSEQ multiplex PCR, and TCRdb holds only the in-frame ones, with some missing. The data show roughly 120,000 clones, with roughly 63% seen just once and approximately 9.1% held by the top ten. The CDR3 consists of 16 residues. In germline, CDR1 is LGHNA, CDR2 YSLEER. With V trimmed by 4 bases and J by 4 bases, 8 bases remained unmatched. The chain employs TRBV4-3 and TRBJ2-1, with TRBD1 matching 9 bases. Source material: PBMCs. The receptor was isolated from a man aged 40-49 years in good health and CMV-seropositive. CDR3 protein: CASSPQLQGAYNEQFF. Here the CDR3 DNA reads TGCGCCAGCAGCCCGCAATTACAGGGGGCTTACAATGAGCAGTTCTTC.